This T cell receptor (beta chain) was sequenced in a study of blood T cell repertoires in COVID-19. Profiling relied on immunoSEQ multiplex PCR, and the TCRdb table lists in-frame clones only, not all of them. Of around 190,000 clones in the sample, 86% were seen once. Participants came from about two dozen US areas, aged roughly 18 to 95 years. The sample taken for sequencing was PBMCs or T cells enriched from blood (not recorded which). The clonotype was recovered from a woman in her thirties or forties in a cohort exposed to, infected with or recovered from COVID-19 (not recorded which).

The CDR3 reads CASSQSRDSQGEAFF. DNA for the CDR3: TGTGCCAGCTCGCAGTCCCGGGACAGCCAAGGAGAAGCTTTCTTT. The chain carries TRBV18 and TRBJ1-1, with 7 bases fitting TRBD1. The CDR3 sequence is 15 residues long. After removal of 6 bases from V and 8 bases from J, the junction contained 15 bases not matched to a gene. Per the germline V gene, CDR1 is KGHSH and CDR2 is LQKENI.